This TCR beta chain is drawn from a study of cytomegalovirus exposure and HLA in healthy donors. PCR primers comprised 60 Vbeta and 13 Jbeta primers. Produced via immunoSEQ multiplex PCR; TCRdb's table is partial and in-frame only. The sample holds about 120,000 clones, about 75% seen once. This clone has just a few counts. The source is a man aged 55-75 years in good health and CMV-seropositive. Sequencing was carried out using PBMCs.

The CDR3 reads CASSQGLHYEQYF. CDR3 bases: TGTGCCAGCAGCCAGGGACTACACTACGAGCAGTACTTC. The chain joins TRBV27 to TRBJ2-7; 7 bases fit TRBD2. Looked up from germline, CDR1 is MNHEY and CDR2 is SMNVEV (reference sequence). The CDR3 has 13 residues. V lost 6 bases to trimming and J lost 3 bases; unmatched junction nucleotides: 5.